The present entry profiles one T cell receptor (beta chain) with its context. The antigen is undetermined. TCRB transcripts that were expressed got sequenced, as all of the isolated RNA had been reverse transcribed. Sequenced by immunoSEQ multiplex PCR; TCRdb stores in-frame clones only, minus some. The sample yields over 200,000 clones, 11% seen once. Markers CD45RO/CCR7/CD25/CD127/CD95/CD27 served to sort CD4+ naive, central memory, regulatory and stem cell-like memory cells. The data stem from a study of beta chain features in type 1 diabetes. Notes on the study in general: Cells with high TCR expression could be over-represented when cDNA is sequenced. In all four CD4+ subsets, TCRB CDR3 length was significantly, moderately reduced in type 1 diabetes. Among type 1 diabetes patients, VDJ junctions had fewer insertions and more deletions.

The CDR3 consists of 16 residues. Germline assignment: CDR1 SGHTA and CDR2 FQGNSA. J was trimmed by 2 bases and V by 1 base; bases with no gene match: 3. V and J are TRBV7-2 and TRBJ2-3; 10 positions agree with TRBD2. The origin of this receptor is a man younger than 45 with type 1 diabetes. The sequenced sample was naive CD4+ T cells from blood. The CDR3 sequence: CASSLVAGGVTDTQYF. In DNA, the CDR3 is TGTGCCAGCAGCTTAGTAGCGGGGGGCGTCACAGATACGCAGTATTTT.